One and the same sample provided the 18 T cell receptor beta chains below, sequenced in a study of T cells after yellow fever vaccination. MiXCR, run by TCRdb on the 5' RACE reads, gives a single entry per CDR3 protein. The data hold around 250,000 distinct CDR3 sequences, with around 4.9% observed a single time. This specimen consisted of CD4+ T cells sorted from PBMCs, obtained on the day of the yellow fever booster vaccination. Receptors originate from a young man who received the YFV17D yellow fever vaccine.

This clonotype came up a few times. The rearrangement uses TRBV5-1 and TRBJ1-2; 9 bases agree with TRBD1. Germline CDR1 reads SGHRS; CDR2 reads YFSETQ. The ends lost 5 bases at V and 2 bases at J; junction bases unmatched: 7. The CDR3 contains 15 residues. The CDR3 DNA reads TGCGCCAGCAGTGACCCACAGGGGGCCAACTATGGCTACACCTTC. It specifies CASSDPQGANYGYTF. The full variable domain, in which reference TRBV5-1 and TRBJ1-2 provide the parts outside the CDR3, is KAGVTQTPRYLIKTRGQQVTLSCSPISGHRSVSWYQQTPGQGLQFLFEYFSETQRNKGNFPGRFSGRQFSNSRSEMNVSTLELGDSALYLCASSDPQGANYGYTFGSGTRLTVV.

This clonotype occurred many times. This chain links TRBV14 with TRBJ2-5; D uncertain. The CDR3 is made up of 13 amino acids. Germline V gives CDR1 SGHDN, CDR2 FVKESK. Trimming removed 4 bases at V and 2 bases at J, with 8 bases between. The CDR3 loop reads CASSLRLQETQYF. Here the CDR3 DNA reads TGTGCCAGCAGCCTTCGGCTACAAGAGACCCAGTACTTC.

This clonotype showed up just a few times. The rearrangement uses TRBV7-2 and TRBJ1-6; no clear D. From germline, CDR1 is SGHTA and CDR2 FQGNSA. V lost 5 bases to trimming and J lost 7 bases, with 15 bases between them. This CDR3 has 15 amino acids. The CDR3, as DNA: TGTGCCAGCAGCCCACAACGGACCTTAAATTCACCCCTCCACTTT. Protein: CASSPQRTLNSPLHF.

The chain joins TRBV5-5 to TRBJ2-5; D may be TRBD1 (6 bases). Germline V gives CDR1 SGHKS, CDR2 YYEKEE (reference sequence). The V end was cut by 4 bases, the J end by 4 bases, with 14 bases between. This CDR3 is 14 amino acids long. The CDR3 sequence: CASSPTGSGETQYF. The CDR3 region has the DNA TGTGCCAGCAGCCCTACAGGGTCAGGAGAGACCCAGTACTTC.

CDR3 bases: TGCGCCAGCAGCCAAGATCGAGGGAGGAAAGATACGCAGTATTTT. This translates into CASSQDRGRKDTQYF. The J gene is TRBJ2-3, the V gene TRBV4-3; TRBD2 is a possible D gene (6 bases). Germline CDR1 and CDR2: LGHNA and YSLEER. V lost 0 bases, J lost 5 bases, and 12 bases lay in between. CDR3 length equals 15 residues.

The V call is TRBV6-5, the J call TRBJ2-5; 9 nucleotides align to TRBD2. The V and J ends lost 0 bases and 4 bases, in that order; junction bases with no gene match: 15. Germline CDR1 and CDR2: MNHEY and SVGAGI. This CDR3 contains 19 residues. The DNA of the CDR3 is TGTGCCAGCAGTTACTCGTTATGGTCTGGCGGGGGGGCGAGAGAGACCCAGTACTTC. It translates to CASSYSLWSGGGARETQYF.

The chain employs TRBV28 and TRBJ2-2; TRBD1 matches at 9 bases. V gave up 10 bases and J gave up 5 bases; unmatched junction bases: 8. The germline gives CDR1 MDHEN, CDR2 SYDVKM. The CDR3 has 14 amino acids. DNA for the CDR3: TGTGCCACCGACGGGACAGGGCGAACCGGGGAGCTGTTTTTT. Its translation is CATDGTGRTGELFF.

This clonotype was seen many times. CDR3 sequence: CASSWASGVADTQYF. CDR3 coding DNA: TGTGCCAGCAGCTGGGCTAGCGGGGTTGCAGATACGCAGTATTTT. The chain combines TRBV7-2 with TRBJ2-3; 9 bases line up with TRBD2. Germline V gene lookup returns CDR1 SGHTA and CDR2 FQGNSA. The V gene end was trimmed by 4 bases and the J gene end by 4 bases; junction bases not matched to a gene: 6. The CDR3 consists of 15 residues.

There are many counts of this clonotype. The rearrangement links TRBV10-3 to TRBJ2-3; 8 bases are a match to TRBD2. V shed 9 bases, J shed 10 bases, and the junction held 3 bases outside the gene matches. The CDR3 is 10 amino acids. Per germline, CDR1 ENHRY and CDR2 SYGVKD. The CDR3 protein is CAMGRGAQYF. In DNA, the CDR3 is TGTGCCATGGGGCGGGGGGCGCAGTATTTT.

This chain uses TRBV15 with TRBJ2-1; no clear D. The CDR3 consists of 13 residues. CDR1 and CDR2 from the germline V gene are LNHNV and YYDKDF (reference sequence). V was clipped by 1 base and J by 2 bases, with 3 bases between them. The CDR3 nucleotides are TGTGCCACCAGCAGAGCCACCTACAATGAGCAGTTCTTC. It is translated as CATSRATYNEQFF.

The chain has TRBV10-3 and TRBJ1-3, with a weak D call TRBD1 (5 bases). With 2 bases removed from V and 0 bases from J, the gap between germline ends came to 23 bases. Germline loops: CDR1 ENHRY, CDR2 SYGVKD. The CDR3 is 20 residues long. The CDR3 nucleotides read TGTGCCATCAGTGAGCCCCCGGGGCGGCGGACTCTCTCCTCTGGAAACACCATATATTTT. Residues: CAISEPPGRRTLSSGNTIYF.

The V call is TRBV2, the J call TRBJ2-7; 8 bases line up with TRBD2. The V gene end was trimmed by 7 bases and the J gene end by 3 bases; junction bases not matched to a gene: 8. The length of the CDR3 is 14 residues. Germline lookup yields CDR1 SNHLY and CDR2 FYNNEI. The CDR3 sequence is CASTRLAGHYEQYV. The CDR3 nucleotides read TGTGCCAGCACGAGGCTAGCGGGCCACTACGAGCAGTACGTC.

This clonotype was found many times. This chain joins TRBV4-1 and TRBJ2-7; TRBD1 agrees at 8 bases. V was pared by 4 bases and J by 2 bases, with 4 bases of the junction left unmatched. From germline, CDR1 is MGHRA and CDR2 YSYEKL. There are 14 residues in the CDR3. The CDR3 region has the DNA TGCGCCAGCAGCCCGGGGGACAGGCCCTACGAGCAGTACTTC. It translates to CASSPGDRPYEQYF.

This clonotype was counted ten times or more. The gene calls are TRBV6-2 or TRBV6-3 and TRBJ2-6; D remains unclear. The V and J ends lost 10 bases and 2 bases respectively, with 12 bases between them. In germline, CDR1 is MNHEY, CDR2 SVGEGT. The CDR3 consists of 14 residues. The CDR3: CATDPMAGANVLTF. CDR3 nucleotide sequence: TGTGCCACCGATCCAATGGCTGGGGCCAACGTCCTGACTTTC.

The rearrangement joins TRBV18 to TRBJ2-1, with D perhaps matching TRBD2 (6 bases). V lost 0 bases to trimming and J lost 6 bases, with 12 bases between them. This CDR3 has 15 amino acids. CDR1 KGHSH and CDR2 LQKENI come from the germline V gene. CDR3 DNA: TGTGCCAGCTCACCACCGGGACTGTCTGGCAATGAGCAGTTCTTC. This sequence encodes CASSPPGLSGNEQFF.

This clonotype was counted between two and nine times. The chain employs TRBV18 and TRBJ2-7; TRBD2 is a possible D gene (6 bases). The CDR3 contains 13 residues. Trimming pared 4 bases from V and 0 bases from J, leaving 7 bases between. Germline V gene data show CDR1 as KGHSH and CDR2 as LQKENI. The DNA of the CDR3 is TGTGCCAGCTCACGCGGGGCCTCCTACGAGCAGTACGTC. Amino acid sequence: CASSRGASYEQYV.

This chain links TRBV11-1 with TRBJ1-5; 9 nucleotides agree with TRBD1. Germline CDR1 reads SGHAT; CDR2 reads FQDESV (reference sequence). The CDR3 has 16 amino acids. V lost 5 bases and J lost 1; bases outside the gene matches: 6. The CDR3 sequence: CASSPRDRESNQPQHF. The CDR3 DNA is TGTGCCAGCAGCCCCCGGGACAGGGAAAGCAATCAGCCCCAGCATTTT.

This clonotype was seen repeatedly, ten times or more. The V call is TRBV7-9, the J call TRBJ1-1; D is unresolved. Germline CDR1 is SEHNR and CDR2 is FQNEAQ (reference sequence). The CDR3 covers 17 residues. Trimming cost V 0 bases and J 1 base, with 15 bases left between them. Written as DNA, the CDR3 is TGTGCCAGCAGCTTAGCGTCAGGCGCCCTATGGAACACTGAAGCTTTCTTT. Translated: CASSLASGALWNTEAFF.